The 9 T cell receptor beta chains listed next were all sequenced from one sample in a study of technical replicates of blood from several donors. Produced via immunoSEQ multiplex PCR; TCRdb's table is partial and in-frame only. The table lists under 90,000 clones, just under 95% of them singletons. Sequenced input: T cells isolated from PBMCs. The receptors come from a human donor in good health.

The chain joins TRBV6-5 to TRBJ2-7; TRBD1 aligns across 10 bases. The V gene end was trimmed by 2 bases and the J gene end by 4 bases; junction bases not matched to a gene: 8. CDR1 and CDR2 from the germline V gene are MNHEY and SVGAGI. The CDR3 consists of 16 residues. In DNA form, the CDR3 reads TGTGCCAGCAGTTACAAAGTTGGGGACAGGGGATACGAGCAGTACTTC. Protein: CASSYKVGDRGYEQYF.

The J gene is TRBJ1-4, the V gene TRBV5-1; D call uncertain. The germline V gene encodes CDR1 SGHRS and CDR2 YFSETQ. Trimming took 0 bases from V and 0 from J, leaving 6 bases between them. The CDR3 is made up of 15 amino acids. The CDR3 is CASSLAYTTNEKLFF. The CDR3 DNA reads TGCGCCAGCAGCTTGGCCTATACAACTAATGAAAAACTGTTTTTT.

The V call is TRBV27, the J call TRBJ1-3; TRBD1 agrees at 7 bases. The CDR3 is 15 amino acids. Germline V gives CDR1 MNHEY, CDR2 SMNVEV (reference sequence). V lost 3 bases, J lost 4 bases, and 6 bases stayed unmatched. CDR3 residues: CASSFNRGSGNTIYF. The CDR3 coding sequence is TGTGCCAGCAGTTTTAACAGGGGTTCGGGAAACACCATATATTTT.

This sequence joins TRBV9 and TRBJ1-1; 7 nucleotides line up with TRBD1. The V gene's germline CDR1 is SGDLS and CDR2 YYNGEE. V gave up 4 bases and J gave up 6 bases; unmatched junction bases: 12. The CDR3 runs 15 residues. The DNA for the CDR3 is TGTGCCAGCAGCCAAGAAAAGGGGGCGCACCCTGAAGCTTTCTTT. This encodes CASSQEKGAHPEAFF.

This chain joins TRBV11-3 and TRBJ2-1; 9 bases align to TRBD2. This CDR3 spans 16 amino acids. The J segment lost 14 bases and the V segment lost 1 base, leaving 15 bases of the junction unmatched. Per the germline V gene, CDR1 is SGHNT and CDR2 is YENEEA. The CDR3 DNA follows: TGTGCCAGCAGCTTAGGACTAGCGGCGTACTCCTCAAGGGAGTTCTTC. This encodes CASSLGLAAYSSREFF.

The J gene is TRBJ1-5, the V gene TRBV28; D call uncertain. V was pared by 2 bases and J by 4 bases, with 9 bases between. This CDR3 is 14 amino acids long. CDR1 is MDHEN, CDR2 SYDVKM, per germline. Here the CDR3 DNA reads TGTGCCAGCAGTTTAGGAGAGAATAATCAGCCCCAGCATTTT. Its translation is CASSLGENNQPQHF. The variable domain in full, completed from reference TRBV28 and TRBJ1-5, reads DVKVTQSSRYLVKRTGEKVFLECVQDMDHENMFWYRQDPGLGLRLIYFSYDVKMKEKGDIPEGYSVSREKKERFSLILESASTNQTSMYLCASSLGENNQPQHFGDGTRLSIL.

The rearrangement links TRBV7-6 to TRBJ1-5, with TRBD1 identical over 9 bases. The CDR3 is 18 amino acids. Looked up from germline, CDR1 is SGHVS and CDR2 is FNYEAQ. The junction had 12 bases not matched to a gene; V was cut back by 5 bases and J by 1 base. In DNA form, the CDR3 reads TGTGCCAGCAGCCTCGGGACAGGGACATTTTGGAGCAATCAGCCCCAGCATTTT. Its protein product is CASSLGTGTFWSNQPQHF. Based on the CDR3 plus reference TRBV7-6 and TRBJ1-5, the full variable domain is GAGVSQSPRYKVTKRGQDVALRCDPISGHVSLYWYRQALGQGPEFLTYFNYEAQQDKSGLPNDRFSAERPEGSISTLTIQRTEQRDSAMYRCASSLGTGTFWSNQPQHFGDGTRLSIL.

The chain carries TRBV19 and TRBJ1-1; 7 nucleotides line up with TRBD1. The CDR3 consists of 16 residues. Germline CDR1 is LNHDA and CDR2 is SQIVND (reference sequence). Unmatched junction bases numbered 14, after V lost 5 bases and J lost 5 bases. CDR3 in DNA: TGTGCCAGTAGTTCCACCCGGGACAGTTCGAATACTGAAGCTTTCTTT. It is translated as CASSSTRDSSNTEAFF.

About this clone: Germline and junction disagree at one end, which may indicate a read error. The chain has TRBV7-7 and TRBJ2-2; 7 bases line up with TRBD1. This CDR3 is 16 amino acids long. Germline V gene lookup returns CDR1 SSHAT and CDR2 FNYEAQ (reference sequence). The CDR3 DNA follows: TGTGCTAGCAGCTACCGACAGGGTGGTGGCACCGGGGAGCTGTTTTTT. This gives the protein CASSYRQGGGTGELFF.